These T cell receptor beta chains were read from a single sample in a study of radiation and T cells in renal cell carcinoma. Profiling relied on immunoSEQ multiplex PCR, and the TCRdb table lists in-frame clones only, not all of them. Of roughly 130,000 clones in the sample, about 81% were seen once. The sequencing here drew on blood, taken from a patient whose treatment included radiotherapy and nephrectomy. The receptors originated from a woman between 55 and 75 years old with renal cell carcinoma. Both conserved end residues are part of each CDR3. Only some rows state a clone size, as once, few, many or a class for expanded clones.

clone size,V gene,CDR3 protein
NA,TRBV7-9,CASSASGTGVNYGYTF
NA,TRBV27,CASGGLATGIETQYF
NA,TRBV6-1,CASSEWDSSYEQYF
NA,TRBV18,CASSSADLNQPQHF
NA,TRBV6-5,CATTLSYEQYF
NA,TRBV30,CAWSTGIGYTF
NA,TRBV2,CASRTDTIYF
once,TRBV6-6,CASNTKGGINTEAFF
NA,TRBV9,CASSVGQSGRAFEQYF
NA,TRBV11-1,CASSLAPGAGTEAFF
NA,TRBV7-3,CASSLSTSGRSEQFF
NA,TRBV6-4,CASSSGRNTEAFF
NA,TRBV6-1,CASLRAGVRDEQYF
NA,TRBV6-6,CASIRNTEAFF
once,TRBV29-1,CSVEVGNSGNTIYF
NA,TRBV4-2,CASSPTAVSSGNTIYF
few,TRBV4-2,CASSQEGAGDEQYF
NA,TRBV18,CASSRQGADEKLFF
few,TRBV10-3,CAMGGVEGPDTQYF
NA,TRBV19,CASSEGGRLGTDTQYF
NA,TRBV6-1,CASSEWGRVTEAFF
NA,TRBV2,CAFSPGQGISPQHF
NA,TRBV15,CATSRVDITSTDTQYF
NA,TRBV7-2,CASTSTDTQYF
many,TRBV27,CASPGTPGYEQYF
few,TRBV28,CASSIRQGAALPYEQYF
NA,TRBV19,CASSFTTYGNTEAFF
NA,TRBV18,CASSPETGIGYTF
few,TRBV4-2,CASSHQRGRGGNTIYF
NA,TRBV9,CASSKSGGNTEAFF
NA,TRBV9,CASSSTSGPGTDTQYF
NA,TRBV5-1,CASSLERSTDTQYF
once,TRBV27,CASSLRGDQPQHF
NA,TRBV9,CASSVDMGSGNTIYF
NA,TRBV19,CASSIRGGQETQYF
NA,TRBV19,CASTGVSATNEKLFF